This T cell receptor (beta chain) was retrieved from a study of regulatory T cells in long-lasting Graves disease. Through Arm-PCR of CDR3 regions and iRepertoire HTBI primers, TCR beta libraries were built. TCRdb re-analysed the multiplex PCR reads in MiXCR, keeping a single row per CDR3 protein. The table lists 360,000 or so distinct CDR3 sequences, 16% of them singletons. This clonotype was seen a handful of times. The CDR3 covers 16 residues. V gave up 3 bases and J gave up 2 bases, with 16 bases separating them. CDR1 SGDLS and CDR2 YYNGEE come from the germline V gene. Time point defined: newly diagnosed GD, antithyroid drugs for less than 3 months. Extracted PBMC RNA gave rise to the TCR library. These same records also appear under a second study, on T cells in Graves' hyperthyroidism and ophthalmopathy. According to that study: Ophthalmopathy was predicted by the model a median of roughly 6 months ahead of onset.

The sequence was collected from a young woman with Graves disease. The material sequenced was peripheral blood mononuclear cells (PBMCs), taken at new diagnosis, from a patient treated with antithyroid drugs. The chain uses TRBV9 and TRBJ2-3, with D uncertain. Written as DNA, the CDR3 is TGTGCCAGCAGCGCTCTCGGTGCGACCCTCACAGATACGCAGTATTTT. Translation gives CASSALGATLTDTQYF.